The clone carrying this T cell receptor beta chain was found many times. Antigen specificity is unknown. Given a much more abundant clone one base away, this may be a read error. This sample is part of a study of T cells in Graves' hyperthyroidism and ophthalmopathy. The TCR beta CDR3 regions underwent amplification using RNA transcripts as the source. HTBI primers drove first-round RT-PCR of the TCR CDR3. Each CDR3 protein is one row after TCRdb ran MiXCR on the multiplex PCR reads. The table records about 250,000 distinct CDR3 sequences, about 24% of them present only once. Clinicians diagnosed patients from clinical symptoms, serum thyroxine and TRAb, thyroid ultrasound and orbital computed tomography. The authors took PBMCs from 9.5 to 10 ml fresh peripheral blood. Study results and caveats: Blood also carried most thyroid clonotypes expanded above 0.001.

Per germline, CDR1 MNHEY and CDR2 SVGAGI. The V and J ends lost 2 bases and 1 base respectively, with 14 bases between them. CDR3 length equals 16 residues. The TCR originated in a woman in her thirties or forties with Graves' ophthalmopathy. Sequenced sample: blood. The chain combines TRBV6-5 with TRBJ1-1; maybe TRBD1 (5 bases). The CDR3 region is CASSYRIPGENTEAFF. The CDR3 nucleotides are TGTGCCAGCAGTTACCGTATCCCGGGGGAGAACACTGAAGCTTTCTTT.